This T cell receptor beta chain was retrieved from a study of blood T cell repertoires in COVID-19. For the study at large: Samples taken during acute and convalescent COVID-19 were collected in the United States, Italy and Spain. PBMCs, B-cell-depleted T cells, or T cells provided the cDNA or gDNA that made up the material.

Clones were read by immunoSEQ multiplex PCR, and TCRdb kept only the in-frame ones, dropping some. The sample includes roughly 64,000 clones, under 90% seen only once; the top ten take 3.2%. The sample holds one count of this clone. The source is a man aged 50 or older with active COVID-19. Sequenced: peripheral blood.

This CDR3 reads CASSGGGAQYF. The DNA of the CDR3 is TGTGCCAGCAGTGGCGGGGGGGCCCAGTACTTC. The J gene is TRBJ2-5, the V gene TRBV7-9, with 9 bases aligning to TRBD2. V was pared by 6 bases and J by 9 bases, with 2 bases of the junction left unmatched. CDR1 and CDR2 from the germline V gene are SEHNR and FQNEAQ (reference sequence). The CDR3 covers 11 residues.